A single TCR beta chain is shown here with its context. No antigen is known for it. Treatment: about 20 received Ad26.COV2.S at low or high dose, single or two shots; several received placebo; per-sample allocation not given. Samples were taken on day 63 after the first vaccine or placebo injection. Vaccination employed an Ad26 vector expressing the Wuhan-strain SARS-CoV-2 spike. The data were produced by immunoSEQ multiplex PCR, yet TCRdb's version contains in-frame clones alone and is incomplete. The sample shows 250,000 to 300,000 clones, over 75% of them seen only once. Trimming took 4 bases from V and 1 from J; bases not matched to a gene: 3. The CDR3 loop spans 14 amino acids. Germline V lookup: CDR1 SGHNT, CDR2 YYREEE (reference sequence). The data stem from a study of Ad26.COV2.S vaccination and SARS-CoV-2 variants. General study findings and limits: Marked by substantial breadth, spike-specific CD8+ and CD4+ T cell responses were reportedly seen after vaccination.

The V gene is TRBV5-4, the J gene TRBJ1-1; 8 nucleotides line up with TRBD1. The input for sequencing was peripheral blood, taken in a trial of Ad26.COV2.S vaccine versus placebo. The clonotype comes from a person aged 18 to 59 who received the Ad26.COV2.S COVID-19 vaccine or a placebo. This CDR3 is CASSPGTGNTEAFF. CDR3 nucleotides: TGTGCCAGCAGCCCCGGGACAGGGAACACTGAAGCTTTCTTT.